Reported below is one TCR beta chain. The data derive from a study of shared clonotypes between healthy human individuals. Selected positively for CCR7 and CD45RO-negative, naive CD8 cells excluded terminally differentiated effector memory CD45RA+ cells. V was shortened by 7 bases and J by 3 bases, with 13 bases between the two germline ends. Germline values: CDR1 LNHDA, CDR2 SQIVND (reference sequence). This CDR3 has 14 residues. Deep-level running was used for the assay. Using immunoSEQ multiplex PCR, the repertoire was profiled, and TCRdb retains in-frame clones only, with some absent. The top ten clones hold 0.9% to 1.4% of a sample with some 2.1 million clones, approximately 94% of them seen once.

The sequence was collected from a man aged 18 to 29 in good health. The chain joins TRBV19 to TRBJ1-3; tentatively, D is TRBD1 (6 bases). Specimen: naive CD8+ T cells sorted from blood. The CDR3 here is CASKNREYGNTIYF. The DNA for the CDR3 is TGTGCCAGTAAGAACAGGGAATATGGAAACACCATATATTTT.